These 31 T cell receptor beta chains share one sample of origin, sequenced in a study of blood T cell repertoires in COVID-19. Profiled with immunoSEQ multiplex PCR; TCRdb holds only in-frame clones, not every one. The data show 310,000 or so clones, with approximately 85% seen just once and about 1.6% held by the top ten. The sample was peripheral blood. These receptors were taken from a woman in her forties or fifties with acute or convalescent COVID-19.

This chain connects TRBV6-5 to TRBJ1-1, with D maybe TRBD1 (5 bases). Trimming cost V 6 bases and J 3 bases, with 11 bases left between them. Germline CDR1 MNHEY, CDR2 SVGAGI. The CDR3 extends over 13 amino acids. The CDR3 spells CASRASRDTEAFF. CDR3 nucleotides: TGTGCCAGCAGGGCCAGCAGGGACACTGAAGCTTTCTTT.

The rearrangement joins TRBV19 to TRBJ2-7; TRBD1 matches 9 bases. The junction had 4 bases not matched to a gene; V was cut back by 1 base and J by 3 bases. The length of the CDR3 is 15 residues. Germline assignment: CDR1 LNHDA and CDR2 SQIVND (reference sequence). The CDR3 protein is CASSIGGTGNYEQYF. The CDR3 DNA sequence: TGTGCCAGTAGTATAGGTGGGACAGGGAACTACGAGCAGTACTTC.

V gene TRBV12-3 or TRBV12-4 combines with J gene TRBJ1-1; D gene ambiguous. The V end was cut by 3 bases, the J end by 4 bases, with 9 bases between. The CDR3 is 13 amino acids. Written as DNA, the CDR3 is TGTGCCAGCAGTTTCGAACAGCTCACTGAAGCTTTCTTT. This encodes CASSFEQLTEAFF.

The chain recombines TRBV5-1 with TRBJ2-7; D remains ambiguous. The germline V gene has CDR1 SGHRS and CDR2 YFSETQ. V lost 5 bases, J lost 0 bases, and 6 bases lay in between. This CDR3 region has 12 residues. DNA of the CDR3: TGCGCCAGCAGGGCCAGCTCCTACGAGCAGTACTTC. This translates into CASRASSYEQYF.

The V and J genes are TRBV3-1 (or the pseudogene TRBV3-2) and TRBJ2-7; 7 nucleotides agree with TRBD1. The CDR3 sequence is 14 residues long. V lost 5 bases and J lost 9; bases outside the gene matches: 13. The germline V gene encodes CDR1 LGHDT and CDR2 YNNKEL (reference sequence). DNA for the CDR3: TGTGCCAGCAGCTCTAGGACAGGCTCCCATAGGCAGTACTTC. Translated: CASSSRTGSHRQYF.

J is TRBJ1-6 and V is TRBV27; D remains ambiguous. CDR1 and CDR2 from the germline V gene are MNHEY and SMNVEV (reference sequence). The CDR3 loop spans 15 amino acids. With 3 bases removed from V and 7 bases from J, the gap between germline ends came to 13 bases. Here the CDR3 DNA reads TGTGCCAGCAGTTTCTGGGCACGTCTGAATTCACCCCTCCACTTT. It encodes CASSFWARLNSPLHF.

The V and J genes are TRBV6-6 and TRBJ1-2; tentatively, D is TRBD1 (5 bases). The CDR3 spans 10 residues. V dropped 11 bases and J dropped 8 bases, with 12 bases sitting between them. Germline V gives CDR1 MNHNY, CDR2 SVGAGI (reference sequence). The CDR3 DNA is TGTGCCGGGAGGGGAGCGGGCTACACCTTC. It translates to CAGRGAGYTF.

This chain uses TRBV27 with TRBJ2-2; 13 bases are shared with TRBD2. The CDR3 is made up of 20 amino acids. Germline V CDR1 and CDR2: MNHEY, SMNVEV (reference sequence). Trimming removed 0 bases from V and 5 bases from J; junction bases left unmatched: 12. This chain's CDR3 is CASSLSPPRLAGGKTGELFF. CDR3 DNA sequence: TGTGCCAGCAGTTTATCGCCTCCTCGACTAGCGGGAGGTAAAACCGGGGAGCTGTTTTTT.

The rearrangement uses TRBV28 and TRBJ1-5; TRBD1 is a possible D gene (5 bases). V lost 2 bases, J lost 15 bases, and 26 bases lay in between. CDR1 is MDHEN, CDR2 SYDVKM, per germline. The CDR3 runs to 16 residues. For the CDR3, the DNA is TGTGCCAGCAGTTTACCGGCCCGGACAACAGGTGTTAAACGGCATTTT. This codes for CASSLPARTTGVKRHF.

The rearrangement links TRBV5-4 to TRBJ2-5, with 8 bases aligning to TRBD2. The germline V gene has CDR1 SGHNT and CDR2 YYREEE (reference sequence). CDR3 size: 15 residues. V shed 4 bases, J shed 5 bases, and the junction held 10 bases outside the gene matches. The CDR3 nucleotides are TGTGCCAGCAGCCCATTAGCGGGAAATCGGGAGACCCAGTACTTC. It yields the protein CASSPLAGNRETQYF.

CDR3 sequence reads: CASSSTLGGPVDIQYF. The CDR3 DNA reads TGTGCCAGCAGCTCCACACTTGGAGGACCCGTAGACATTCAGTACTTC. This chain uses TRBV27 with TRBJ2-4, with D possibly being TRBD2 (5 bases). The CDR3 extends over 16 amino acids. Trimming took off 6 bases at V and 8 bases at J, with 23 bases between the two ends. The germline V gene has CDR1 MNHEY and CDR2 SMNVEV (reference sequence).

The chain carries TRBV10-1 and TRBJ2-1, with 10 bases fitting TRBD2. J was trimmed by 3 bases and V by 1 base; bases with no gene match: 15. This CDR3 spans 20 amino acids. Looked up from germline, CDR1 is WNHNN and CDR2 is SYGVQD (reference sequence). DNA for the CDR3: TGCGCCAGCAGTGAGTATTGGGTGGCTAGCGGGAGAGGTAGCTACAATGAGCAGTTCTTC. Amino acid sequence: CASSEYWVASGRGSYNEQFF.

The rearrangement links TRBV18 to TRBJ2-7, with D tentatively TRBD1 (6 bases). The V and J ends lost 1 base and 0 bases respectively, with 10 bases between them. This CDR3 has 15 residues. The germline V gene encodes CDR1 KGHSH and CDR2 LQKENI. DNA of the CDR3: TGTGCCAGCTCACCACTACAGGGAAGCTCCTACGAGCAGTACTTC. This encodes CASSPLQGSSYEQYF. Full variable domain (remainder filled in from reference TRBV18 and TRBJ2-7): NAGVMQNPRHLVRRRGQEARLRCSPMKGHSHVYWYRQLPEEGLKFMVYLQKENIIDESGMPKERFSAEFPKEGPSILRIQQVVRGDSAAYFCASSPLQGSSYEQYFGPGTRLTVT.

This clone was seen ten or more times. The chain links TRBV9 to TRBJ1-5; 7 bases map to TRBD1. Germline V gene data show CDR1 as SGDLS and CDR2 as YYNGEE. The CDR3 loop spans 14 amino acids. With 3 bases clipped from V and 3 bases from J, the junction kept 3 bases outside the gene matches. CDR3 loop: CASSGTGSNQPQHF. CDR3 coding DNA: TGTGCCAGCAGCGGGACAGGTTCCAATCAGCCCCAGCATTTT.

The chain employs TRBV3-1 (or the pseudogene TRBV3-2) and TRBJ2-3; D not resolved. V lost 3 bases and J lost 0, with 4 bases in between. CDR1 is LGHDT, CDR2 YNNKEL, per germline (reference sequence). This CDR3 comprises 13 residues. DNA of the CDR3: TGTGCCAGCAGCCACTACAGCACAGATACGCAGTATTTT. Its protein product is CASSHYSTDTQYF.

The genes are TRBV29-1 and TRBJ2-5, with D tentatively TRBD1 (6 bases). The germline V gene has CDR1 SQVTM and CDR2 ANQGSEA. The CDR3 has 14 amino acids. Trimming shortened V by 5 bases and J by 2 bases, and 15 bases separated the two germline ends. The CDR3 coding sequence is TGCAGCGTTAATAGACAGGAGCGACAAGAGACCCAGTACTTC. It codes for CSVNRQERQETQYF.

The rearrangement uses TRBV14 and TRBJ1-2; 9 bases agree with TRBD1. The CDR3 has 16 amino acids. Germline assignment: CDR1 SGHDN and CDR2 FVKESK. Trimming at V came to 0 bases and at J to 2 bases, leaving 4 bases not matched to a gene. The CDR3 is CASSQDPGQGNYGYTF. In nucleotides, the CDR3 is TGTGCCAGCAGCCAAGATCCGGGACAGGGAAACTATGGCTACACCTTC.

Of note for this clone: The germline gene is not matched at one end of the junction; a read error may be the cause. The chain links TRBV9 to TRBJ1-4; D might be TRBD1 (5 bases). Per the germline V gene, CDR1 is SGDLS and CDR2 is YYNGEE. This CDR3 has 16 residues. The CDR3 spells CASSVATGHGREKLFF. CDR3 sequence (DNA): TGTGCCAGCAGCGTAGCTACAGGACACGGCAGAGAAAAGCTGTTTTTT.

This chain joins TRBV9 and TRBJ2-2; 8 positions match TRBD2. Looked up from germline, CDR1 is SGDLS and CDR2 is YYNGEE. The CDR3 is 17 residues long. V lost 0 bases and J lost 5; bases outside the gene matches: 9. In DNA form, the CDR3 reads TGTGCCAGCAGCGTAGACCCTTGGCGGGGGGCGACCGGGGAGCTGTTTTTT. Translated, it gives CASSVDPWRGATGELFF.

V and J are TRBV6-5 and TRBJ1-2; 8 positions agree with TRBD1. The CDR3 extends over 14 amino acids. V was pared by 2 bases and J by 6 bases, with 5 bases of the junction left unmatched. Germline V gene sequence: CDR1 MNHEY, CDR2 SVGAGI. The CDR3 is CASSYLQGANGYTF. The CDR3, as DNA: TGTGCCAGCAGTTACCTCCAGGGGGCTAATGGCTACACCTTC.

The rearrangement uses TRBV19 and TRBJ1-6, with a possible D match to TRBD1 (6 bases). This CDR3 region has 15 residues. Trimming took off 3 bases at V and 8 bases at J, with 14 bases between the two ends. Germline V gives CDR1 LNHDA, CDR2 SQIVND (reference sequence). The CDR3 spells CASSMVRGWDSPLHF. The CDR3 DNA reads TGTGCCAGTAGTATGGTCAGGGGATGGGATTCACCCCTCCACTTT.

This clone was detected a few times. The genes are TRBV6-4 and TRBJ2-7; D remains ambiguous. The CDR3 covers 12 residues. Trimming stripped 0 bases from V and 3 bases from J, with 3 bases between. CDR1 and CDR2 (germline): MRHNA, SNTAGT. The CDR3 spells CASSDSGYEQYF. In nucleotides, the CDR3 is TGTGCCAGCAGTGACTCCGGCTACGAGCAGTACTTC.

This clone showed up just a few times. CDR3 region: CASSLGWNYEQYF. The CDR3 bases are TGTGCCAGCAGCTTGGGCTGGAACTACGAGCAGTACTTC. This chain joins TRBV11-1 and TRBJ2-7; the D is unclear. The CDR3 runs 13 residues. From germline, CDR1 is SGHAT and CDR2 FQDESV (reference sequence). The V gene lost 3 bases and the J gene lost 3 bases, with 9 bases spanning the gap.

The J gene is TRBJ2-7, the V gene TRBV5-1, with TRBD2 identical over 10 bases. Trimming removed 5 bases from V and 3 bases from J; junction bases left unmatched: 8. This CDR3 is 15 amino acids long. Germline CDR1 reads SGHRS; CDR2 reads YFSETQ. CDR3 in amino acids: CASRAAGTSVYEQYF. As DNA, the CDR3 is TGCGCCAGCAGGGCTGCCGGGACTAGCGTCTACGAGCAGTACTTC.

The V gene is TRBV2, the J gene TRBJ1-4; 7 nucleotides line up with TRBD1. The CDR3 totals 14 residues. Losses at the gene ends were 4 bases for V and 6 bases for J; bases not matched to a gene: 5. The germline CDR1 and CDR2 sequences are SNHLY and FYNNEI. Written as DNA, the CDR3 is TGTGCCAGCAGTGCCCGACAGGGCGATGAAAAACTGTTTTTT. Its protein product is CASSARQGDEKLFF.

The chain recombines TRBV24-1 with TRBJ1-1; D is uncertain. The V end lost 4 bases, the J end lost 0 bases, and 11 bases lay between the germline ends. Germline assignment: CDR1 KGHDR and CDR2 SFDVKD. There are 15 residues in the CDR3. The CDR3 is CATSDPRSMNTEAFF. As DNA, the CDR3 is TGTGCCACCAGTGACCCTCGGAGTATGAACACTGAAGCTTTCTTT.

CDR3 residues: CASSWDLYEQYF. The CDR3 nucleotides are TGTGCCAGCAGTTGGGACTTATACGAGCAGTACTTC. The V and J genes are TRBV11-2 and TRBJ2-7, with D perhaps matching TRBD2 (6 bases). Germline V gene lookup returns CDR1 SGHAT and CDR2 FQNNGV. The CDR3 runs to 12 residues. V lost 6 bases and J 4 bases, leaving 10 bases between the germline ends.

J is TRBJ1-6 and V is TRBV12-3 or TRBV12-4, with 10 bases identical to TRBD1. V trimming: 6 bases; J trimming: 7 bases; junction bases outside the gene matches: 0. This CDR3 has 13 residues. CDR3 sequence (DNA): TGTGCCAGCAGGGGACAGGGGAATTCACCCCTCCACTTT. Protein product: CASRGQGNSPLHF.

The chain is built from TRBV7-2 and TRBJ1-5; D may be TRBD1 (5 bases). Germline V gene data show CDR1 as SGHTA and CDR2 as FQGNSA. Trimming shortened V by 5 bases and J by 10 bases, and 21 bases separated the two germline ends. The CDR3 contains 15 residues. Written as DNA, the CDR3 is TGTGCCAGCAGCCCCGTCCCCCAGGGCCATGGCCCCCAGCATTTT. Translation: CASSPVPQGHGPQHF.

The rearrangement joins TRBV5-5 to TRBJ2-7; 7 positions match TRBD1. The length of the CDR3 is 13 residues. V trimming: 1 base; J trimming: 3 bases; junction bases outside the gene matches: 1. Germline V lookup: CDR1 SGHKS, CDR2 YYEKEE (reference sequence). The CDR3 DNA reads as TGTGCCAGCAGCTTGCCAGGGGGCTACGAGCAGTACTTC. Its translation: CASSLPGGYEQYF. The entire variable domain, with the rest obtained from reference TRBV5-5 and TRBJ2-7, is as follows: DAGVTQSPTHLIKTRGQQVTLRCSPISGHKSVSWYQQVLGQGPQFIFQYYEKEERGRGNFPDRFSARQFPNYSSELNVNALLLGDSALYLCASSLPGGYEQYFGPGTRLTVT.

The CDR3, as DNA: TGTGCCAGCAGCTCGGACAGGGAAGGTGTTCAGCCCCAGCATTTT. It specifies CASSSDREGVQPQHF. The chain couples TRBV7-3 to TRBJ1-5; TRBD1 aligns across 8 bases. In germline, CDR1 is SGHTA, CDR2 FQGTGA. This CDR3 has 15 residues. Unmatched junction bases numbered 8, after V lost 4 bases and J lost 6 bases. The entire variable domain, with the rest obtained from reference TRBV7-3 and TRBJ1-5, is as follows: GAGVSQTPSNKVTEKGKYVELRCDPISGHTALYWYRQSLGQGPEFLIYFQGTGAADDSGLPNDRFFAVRPEGSVSTLKIQRTERGDSAVYLCASSSDREGVQPQHFGDGTRLSIL.